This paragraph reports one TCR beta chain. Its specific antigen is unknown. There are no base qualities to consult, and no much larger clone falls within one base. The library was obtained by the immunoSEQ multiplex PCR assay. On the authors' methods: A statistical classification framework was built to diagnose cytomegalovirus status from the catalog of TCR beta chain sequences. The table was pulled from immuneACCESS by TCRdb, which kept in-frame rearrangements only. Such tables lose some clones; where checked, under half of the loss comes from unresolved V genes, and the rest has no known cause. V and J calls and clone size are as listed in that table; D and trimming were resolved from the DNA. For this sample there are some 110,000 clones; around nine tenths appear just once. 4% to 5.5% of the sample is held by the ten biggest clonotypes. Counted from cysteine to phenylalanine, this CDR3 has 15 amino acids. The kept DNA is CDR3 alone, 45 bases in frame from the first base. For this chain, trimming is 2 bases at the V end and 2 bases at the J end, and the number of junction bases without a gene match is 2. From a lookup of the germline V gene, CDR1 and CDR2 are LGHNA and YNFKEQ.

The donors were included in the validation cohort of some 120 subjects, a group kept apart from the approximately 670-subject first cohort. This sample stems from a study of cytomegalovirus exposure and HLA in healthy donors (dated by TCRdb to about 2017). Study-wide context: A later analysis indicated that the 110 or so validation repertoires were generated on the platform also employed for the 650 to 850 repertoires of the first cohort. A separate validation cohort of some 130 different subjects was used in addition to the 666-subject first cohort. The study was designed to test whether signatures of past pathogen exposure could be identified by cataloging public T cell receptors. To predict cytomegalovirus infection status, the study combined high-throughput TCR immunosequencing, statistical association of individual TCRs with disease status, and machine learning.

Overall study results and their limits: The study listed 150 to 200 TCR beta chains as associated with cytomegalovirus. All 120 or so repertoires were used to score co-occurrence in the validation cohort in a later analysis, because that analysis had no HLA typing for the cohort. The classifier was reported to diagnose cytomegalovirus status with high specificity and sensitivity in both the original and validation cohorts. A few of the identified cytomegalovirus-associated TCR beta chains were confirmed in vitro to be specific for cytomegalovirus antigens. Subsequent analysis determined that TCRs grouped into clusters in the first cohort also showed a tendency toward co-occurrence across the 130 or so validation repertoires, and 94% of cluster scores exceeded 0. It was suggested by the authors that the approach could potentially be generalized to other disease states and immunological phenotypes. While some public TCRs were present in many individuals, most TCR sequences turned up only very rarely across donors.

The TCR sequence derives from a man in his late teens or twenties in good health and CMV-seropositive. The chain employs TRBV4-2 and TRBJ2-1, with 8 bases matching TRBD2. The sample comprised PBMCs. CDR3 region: CASSQQRETYNEQFF. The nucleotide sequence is TGTGCCAGCAGCCAACAGCGGGAGACCTACAATGAGCAGTTCTTC.